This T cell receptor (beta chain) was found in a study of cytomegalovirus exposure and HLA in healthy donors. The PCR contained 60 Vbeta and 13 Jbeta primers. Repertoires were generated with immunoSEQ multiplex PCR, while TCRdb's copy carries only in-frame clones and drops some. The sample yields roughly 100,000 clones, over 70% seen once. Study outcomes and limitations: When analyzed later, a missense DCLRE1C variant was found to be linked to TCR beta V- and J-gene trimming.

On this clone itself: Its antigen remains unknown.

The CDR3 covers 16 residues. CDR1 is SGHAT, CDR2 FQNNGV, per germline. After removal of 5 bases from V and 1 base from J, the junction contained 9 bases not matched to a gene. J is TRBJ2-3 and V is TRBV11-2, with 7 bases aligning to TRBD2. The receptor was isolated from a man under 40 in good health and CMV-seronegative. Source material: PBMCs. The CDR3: CASSPVTSSRTDTQYF. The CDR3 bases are TGTGCCAGCAGCCCGGTGACTAGCAGCCGCACAGATACGCAGTATTTT.